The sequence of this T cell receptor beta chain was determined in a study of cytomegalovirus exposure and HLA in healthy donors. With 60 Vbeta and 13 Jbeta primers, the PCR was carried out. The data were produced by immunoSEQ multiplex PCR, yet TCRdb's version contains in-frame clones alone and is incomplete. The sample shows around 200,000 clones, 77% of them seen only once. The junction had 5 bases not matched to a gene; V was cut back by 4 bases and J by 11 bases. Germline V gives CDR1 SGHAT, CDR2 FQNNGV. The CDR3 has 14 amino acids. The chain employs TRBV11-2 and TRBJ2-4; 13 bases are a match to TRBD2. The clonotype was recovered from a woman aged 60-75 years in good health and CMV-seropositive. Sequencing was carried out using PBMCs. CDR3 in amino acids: CASSSTSGGALQYF. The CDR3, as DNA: TGTGCCAGCAGCTCAACTAGCGGGGGGGCCCTTCAGTACTTC.